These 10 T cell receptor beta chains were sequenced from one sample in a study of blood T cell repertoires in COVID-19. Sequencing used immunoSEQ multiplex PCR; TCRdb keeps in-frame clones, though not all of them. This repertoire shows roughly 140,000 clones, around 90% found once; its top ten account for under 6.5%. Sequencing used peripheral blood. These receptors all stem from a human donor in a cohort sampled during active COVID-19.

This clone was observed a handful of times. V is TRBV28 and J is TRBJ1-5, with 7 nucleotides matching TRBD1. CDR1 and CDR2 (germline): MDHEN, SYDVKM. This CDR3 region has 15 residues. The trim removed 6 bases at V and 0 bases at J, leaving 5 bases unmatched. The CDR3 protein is CASRIRDSSNQPQHF. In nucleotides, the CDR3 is TGTGCCAGCAGAATCCGGGACAGTAGCAATCAGCCCCAGCATTTT.

DNA for the CDR3: TGCAGTGCTAGTGGAACAGACAATCAGCCCCAGCATTTT. This gives the protein CSASGTDNQPQHF. The rearrangement links TRBV20-1 to TRBJ1-5; D gene unclear. Trimming pared 3 bases from V and 3 bases from J, leaving 9 bases between. From germline, CDR1 is DFQATT and CDR2 SNEGSKA (reference sequence). The CDR3 is 13 residues long.

In DNA form, the CDR3 reads TGTGCCTGGAGTGACTTACAGGGGGGGAAACTGTTTTTT. Translated: CAWSDLQGGKLFF. The chain uses TRBV30 and TRBJ1-4; 8 nucleotides line up with TRBD1. The germline V gene has CDR1 GTSNPN and CDR2 SVGIG (reference sequence). The CDR3 sequence is 13 residues long. The V and J ends lost 1 base and 11 bases, in that order; junction bases with no gene match: 6. Variable domain in full (rest from reference TRBV30 and TRBJ1-4): SQTIHQWPATLVQPVGSPLSLECTVEGTSNPNLYWYRQAAGRGLQLLFYSVGIGQISSEVPQNLSASRPQDRQFILSSKKLLLSDSGFYLCAWSDLQGGKLFFGSGTQLSVL.

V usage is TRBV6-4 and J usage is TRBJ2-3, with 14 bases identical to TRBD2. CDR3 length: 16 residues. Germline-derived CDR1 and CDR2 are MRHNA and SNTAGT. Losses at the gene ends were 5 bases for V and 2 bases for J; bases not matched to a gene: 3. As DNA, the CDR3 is TGTGCCAGCAGTAAGACTAGCGGGGGGGCCACAGATACGCAGTATTTT. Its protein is CASSKTSGGATDTQYF.

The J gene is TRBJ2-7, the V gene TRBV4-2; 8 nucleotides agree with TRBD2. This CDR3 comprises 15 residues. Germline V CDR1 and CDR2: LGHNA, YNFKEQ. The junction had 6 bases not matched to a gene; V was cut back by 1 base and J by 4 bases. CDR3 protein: CASSQGGAGGYEQYF. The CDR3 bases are TGTGCCAGCAGCCAAGGGGGGGCGGGAGGATACGAGCAGTACTTC.

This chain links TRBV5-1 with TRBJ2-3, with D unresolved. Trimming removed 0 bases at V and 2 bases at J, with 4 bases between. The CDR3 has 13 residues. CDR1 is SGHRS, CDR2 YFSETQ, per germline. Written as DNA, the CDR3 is TGCGCCAGCAGCTTGGACTTCACAGATACGCAGTATTTT. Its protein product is CASSLDFTDTQYF.

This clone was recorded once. CDR3 amino acids: CASRVRATNEKLFF. CDR3 DNA sequence: TGTGCCAGCAGAGTCCGGGCAACTAATGAAAAACTGTTTTTT. The rearrangement uses TRBV6-5 and TRBJ1-4; D is unclear. CDR1 MNHEY and CDR2 SVGAGI come from the germline V gene. Trimming pared 6 bases from V and 0 bases from J, leaving 8 bases between. CDR3 size: 14 residues.

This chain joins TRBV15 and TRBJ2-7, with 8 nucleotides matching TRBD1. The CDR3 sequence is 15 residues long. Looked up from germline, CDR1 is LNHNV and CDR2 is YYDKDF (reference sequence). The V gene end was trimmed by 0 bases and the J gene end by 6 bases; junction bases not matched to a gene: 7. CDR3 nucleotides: TGTGCCACCAGCAGAGAGGGGACAGGACGCGGCGAGCAGTACTTC. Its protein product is CATSREGTGRGEQYF.

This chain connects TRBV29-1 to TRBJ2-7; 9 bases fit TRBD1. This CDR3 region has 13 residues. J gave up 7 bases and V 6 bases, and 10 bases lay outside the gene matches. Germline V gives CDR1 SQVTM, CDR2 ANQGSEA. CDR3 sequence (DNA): TGCAGCGTCCGGGACAGGGTCCAGGGAGAGCAGTACTTC. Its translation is CSVRDRVQGEQYF.

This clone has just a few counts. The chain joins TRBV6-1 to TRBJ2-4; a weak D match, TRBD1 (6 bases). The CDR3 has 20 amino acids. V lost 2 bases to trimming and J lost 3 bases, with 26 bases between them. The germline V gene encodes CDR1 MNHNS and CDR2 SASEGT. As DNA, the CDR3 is TGTGCCAGCAGTGAATCTCCCGCCCTACAGGGCCTCCTAGTCAAAAACATTCAGTACTTC. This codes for CASSESPALQGLLVKNIQYF.